This TCR beta chain emerged from a study of cytomegalovirus exposure and HLA in healthy donors. Notes on the study in general: In a later analysis, across HLA loci, associated TCR counts were highest for DRB1, lowest for HLA-C. Reportedly, a later analysis found an Asian-associated ancestry cluster had fewer N-insertions than the roughly 700-donor mean. Reportedly, HLA-A and HLA-B alleles of most subjects were accurately predicted from TCR beta. A missense DCLRE1C variant was associated with V- and J-gene trimming of TCR beta chains in a later analysis, and an independent cohort replicated the association.

Concerning this clone: Its target is unknown.

Both 60 Vbeta primers and 13 Jbeta primers went into the PCR. TCRdb's table, derived via immunoSEQ multiplex PCR, lists solely in-frame clones and lacks some. The table has roughly 82,000 clones, 72% seen once. The germline gives CDR1 SGHRS, CDR2 YFSETQ. The CDR3 length is 14 residues. V dropped 2 bases and J dropped 1 base, with 7 bases sitting between them. V and J are TRBV5-1 and TRBJ2-1, with D maybe TRBD1 (6 bases). The TCR comes from a middle-aged woman in good health and CMV-seropositive. The sample taken for sequencing was PBMCs. CDR3 bases: TGCGCCAGCAGCTTAGGGGGTTCCTACAATGAGCAGTTCTTC. This sequence encodes CASSLGGSYNEQFF. The full variable domain, completed using reference TRBV5-1 and TRBJ2-1, is KAGVTQTPRYLIKTRGQQVTLSCSPISGHRSVSWYQQTPGQGLQFLFEYFSETQRNKGNFPGRFSGRQFSNSRSEMNVSTLELGDSALYLCASSLGGSYNEQFFGPGTRLTVL.